This paragraph reports one T cell receptor (beta chain). Once RNA had been extracted, it was reverse transcribed into cDNA to act as the sequencing template. TCRdb keeps only in-frame clones here, not all; method: immunoSEQ multiplex PCR. This table holds some 200,000 clones, around three fifths found once. Germline V CDR1 and CDR2: MNHNY, SVGAGI (reference sequence). The CDR3 extends over 14 amino acids. V was pared by 6 bases and J by 14 bases, with 10 bases of the junction left unmatched. These data originate in a study of CD8+ T cells in alopecia areata. Treatment defined: oral pan-JAK inhibitor, 5-10 mg twice daily.

The source material was CD4+ T cells sorted from blood, sampled at week 4, from a patient treated with tofacitinib. This receptor was obtained from a human donor with alopecia areata. The J gene is TRBJ2-4, the V gene TRBV6-6; 13 bases align to TRBD2. The CDR3 sequence: CASRRLAGGTTKYF. In DNA, the CDR3 is TGTGCCAGCAGAAGACTAGCGGGGGGCACCACCAAGTACTTC.